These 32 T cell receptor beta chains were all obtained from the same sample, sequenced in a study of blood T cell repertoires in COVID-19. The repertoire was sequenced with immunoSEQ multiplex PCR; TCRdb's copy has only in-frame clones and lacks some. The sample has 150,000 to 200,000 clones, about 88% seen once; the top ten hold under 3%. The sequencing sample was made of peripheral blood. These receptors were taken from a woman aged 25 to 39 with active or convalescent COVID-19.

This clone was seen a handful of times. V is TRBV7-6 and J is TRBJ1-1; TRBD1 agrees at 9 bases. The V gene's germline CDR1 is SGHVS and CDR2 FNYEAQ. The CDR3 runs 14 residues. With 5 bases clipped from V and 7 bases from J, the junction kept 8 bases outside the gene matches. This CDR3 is CASSPDRGYGEAFF. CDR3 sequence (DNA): TGTGCCAGCAGCCCGGACAGGGGATACGGTGAAGCTTTCTTT.

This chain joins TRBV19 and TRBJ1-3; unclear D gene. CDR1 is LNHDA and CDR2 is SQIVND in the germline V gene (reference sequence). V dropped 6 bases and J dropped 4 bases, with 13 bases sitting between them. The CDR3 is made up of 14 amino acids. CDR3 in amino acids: CASRYPPGGNTIYF. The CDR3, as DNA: TGTGCCAGTAGATATCCCCCGGGAGGAAACACCATATATTTT.

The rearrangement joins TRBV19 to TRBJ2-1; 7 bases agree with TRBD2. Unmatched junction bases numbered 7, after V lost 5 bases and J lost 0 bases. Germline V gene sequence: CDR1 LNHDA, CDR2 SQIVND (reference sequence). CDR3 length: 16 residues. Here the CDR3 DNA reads TGTGCCAGTAGTTCCACTAGCGCGAGCTCCTACAATGAGCAGTTCTTC. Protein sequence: CASSSTSASSYNEQFF.

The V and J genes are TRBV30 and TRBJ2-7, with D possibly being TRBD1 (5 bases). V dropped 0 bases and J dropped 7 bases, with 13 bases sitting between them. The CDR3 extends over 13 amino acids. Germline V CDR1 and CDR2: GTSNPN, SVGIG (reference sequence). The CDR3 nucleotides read TGTGCCTGGAGTGTTGGGGCCAGTTATGAGCAGTACTTC. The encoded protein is CAWSVGASYEQYF.

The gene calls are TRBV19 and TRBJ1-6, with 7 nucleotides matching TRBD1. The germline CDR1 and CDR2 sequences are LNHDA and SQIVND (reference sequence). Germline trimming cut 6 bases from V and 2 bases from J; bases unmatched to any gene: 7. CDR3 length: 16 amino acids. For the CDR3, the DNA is TGTGCCAGTAGCGCCACAGGGGCCACCTATAATTCACCCCTCCACTTT. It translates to CASSATGATYNSPLHF. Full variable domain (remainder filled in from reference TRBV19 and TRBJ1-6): DGGITQSPKYLFRKEGQNVTLSCEQNLNHDAMYWYRQDPGQGLRLIYYSQIVNDFQKGDIAEGYSVSREKKESFPLTVTSAQKNPTAFYLCASSATGATYNSPLHFGNGTRLTVT.

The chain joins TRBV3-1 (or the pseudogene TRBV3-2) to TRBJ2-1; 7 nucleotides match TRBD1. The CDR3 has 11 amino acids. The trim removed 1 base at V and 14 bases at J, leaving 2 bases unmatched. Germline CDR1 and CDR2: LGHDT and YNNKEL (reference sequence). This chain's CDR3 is CASSQGRGKFF. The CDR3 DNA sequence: TGTGCCAGCAGCCAAGGCAGGGGGAAGTTCTTC.

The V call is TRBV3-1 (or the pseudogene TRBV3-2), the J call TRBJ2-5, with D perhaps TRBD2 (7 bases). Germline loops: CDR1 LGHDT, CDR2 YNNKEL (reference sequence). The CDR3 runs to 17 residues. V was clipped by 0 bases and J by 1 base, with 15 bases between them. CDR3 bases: TGTGCCAGCAGCCAAGATCCCGCGGGGGCCTTCCAAGAGACCCAGTACTTC. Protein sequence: CASSQDPAGAFQETQYF.

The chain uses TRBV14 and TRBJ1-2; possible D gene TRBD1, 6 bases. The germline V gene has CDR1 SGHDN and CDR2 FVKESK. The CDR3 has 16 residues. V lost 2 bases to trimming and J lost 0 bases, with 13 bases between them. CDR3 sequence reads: CASSQQGFFANYGYTF. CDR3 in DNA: TGTGCCAGCAGCCAACAGGGGTTTTTTGCTAACTATGGCTACACCTTC.

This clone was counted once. The chain's CDR3 is CATTDSLGEKLFF. As DNA, the CDR3 is TGTGCCACCACCGACAGTCTGGGTGAAAAACTGTTTTTT. The chain employs TRBV10-3 and TRBJ1-4; D may be TRBD1 (5 bases). The germline gives CDR1 ENHRY, CDR2 SYGVKD. This CDR3 contains 13 residues. V dropped 10 bases and J dropped 7 bases, with 16 bases sitting between them.

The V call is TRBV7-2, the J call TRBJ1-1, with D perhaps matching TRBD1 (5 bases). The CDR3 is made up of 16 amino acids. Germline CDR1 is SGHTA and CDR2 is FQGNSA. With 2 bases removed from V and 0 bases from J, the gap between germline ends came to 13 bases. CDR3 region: CASSLQSSGMNTEAFF. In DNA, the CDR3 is TGTGCCAGCAGCTTACAATCGTCAGGGATGAACACTGAAGCTTTCTTT.

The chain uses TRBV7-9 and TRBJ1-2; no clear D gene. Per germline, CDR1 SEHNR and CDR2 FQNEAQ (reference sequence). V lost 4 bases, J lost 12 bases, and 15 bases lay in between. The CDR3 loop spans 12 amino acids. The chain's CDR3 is CASSSVEWLNTF. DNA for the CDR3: TGTGCCAGCAGCTCCGTGGAGTGGTTGAACACCTTC. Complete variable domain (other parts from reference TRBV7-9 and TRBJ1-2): DTGVSQNPRHKITKRGQNVTFRCDPISEHNRLYWYRQTLGQGPEFLTYFQNEAQLEKSRLLSDRFSAERPKGSFSTLEIQRTEQGDSAMYLCASSSVEWLNTFGSGTRLTVV.

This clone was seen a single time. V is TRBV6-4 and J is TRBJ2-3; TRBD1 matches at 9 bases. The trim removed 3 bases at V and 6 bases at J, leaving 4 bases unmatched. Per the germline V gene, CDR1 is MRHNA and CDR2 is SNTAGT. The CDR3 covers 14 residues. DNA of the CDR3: TGTGCCAGCAGTGAAGGACAGGGGTCGGATACGCAGTATTTT. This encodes CASSEGQGSDTQYF.

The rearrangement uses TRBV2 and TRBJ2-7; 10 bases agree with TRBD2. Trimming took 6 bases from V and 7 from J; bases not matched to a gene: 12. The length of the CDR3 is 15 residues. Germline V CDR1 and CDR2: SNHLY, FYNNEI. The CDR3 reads CASRFRGSGRIEQYF. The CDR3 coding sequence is TGTGCCAGCAGGTTCCGCGGTAGCGGGAGGATTGAGCAGTACTTC.

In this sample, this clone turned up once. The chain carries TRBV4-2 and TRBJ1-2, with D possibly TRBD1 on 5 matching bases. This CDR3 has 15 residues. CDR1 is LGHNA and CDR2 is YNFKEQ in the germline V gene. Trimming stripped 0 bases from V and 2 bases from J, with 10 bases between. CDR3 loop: CASSQDGQGNYGYTF. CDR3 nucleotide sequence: TGTGCCAGCAGCCAAGATGGGCAGGGAAACTATGGCTACACCTTC.

CDR3 sequence: CASSLSRLATNEKLFF. For the CDR3, the DNA is TGTGCCAGCAGCTTGTCCCGACTTGCAACTAATGAAAAACTGTTTTTT. J is TRBJ1-4 and V is TRBV11-2; D is uncertain. Trimming stripped 3 bases from V and 0 bases from J, with 11 bases between. Germline-derived CDR1 and CDR2 are SGHAT and FQNNGV. This CDR3 has 16 amino acids.

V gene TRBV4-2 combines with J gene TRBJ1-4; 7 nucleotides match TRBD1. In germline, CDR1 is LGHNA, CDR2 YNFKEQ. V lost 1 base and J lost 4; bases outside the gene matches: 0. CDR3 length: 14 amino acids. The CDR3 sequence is CASSQGDSNEKLFF. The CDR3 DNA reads TGTGCCAGCAGCCAAGGGGACAGTAATGAAAAACTGTTTTTT.

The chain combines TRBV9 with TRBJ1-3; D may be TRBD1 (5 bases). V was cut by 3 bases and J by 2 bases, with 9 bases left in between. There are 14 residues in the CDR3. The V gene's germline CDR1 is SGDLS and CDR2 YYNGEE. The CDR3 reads CASSATVAGNTIYF. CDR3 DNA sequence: TGTGCCAGCAGCGCGACAGTGGCTGGAAACACCATATATTTT.

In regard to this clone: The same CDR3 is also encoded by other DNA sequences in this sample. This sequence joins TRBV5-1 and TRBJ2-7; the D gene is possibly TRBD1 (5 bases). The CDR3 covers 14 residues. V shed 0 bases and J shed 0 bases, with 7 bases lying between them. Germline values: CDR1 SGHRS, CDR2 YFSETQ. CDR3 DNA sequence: TGCGCCAGCAGCTTGGAGGGGCCCTCCTACGAGCAGTACTTC. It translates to CASSLEGPSYEQYF.

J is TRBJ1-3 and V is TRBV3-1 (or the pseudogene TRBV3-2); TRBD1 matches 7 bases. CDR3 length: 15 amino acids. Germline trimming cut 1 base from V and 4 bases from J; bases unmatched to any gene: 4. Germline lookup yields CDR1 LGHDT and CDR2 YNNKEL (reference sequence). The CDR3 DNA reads TGTGCCAGCAGCCAAGCTAGGGGGCCCGGAAACACCATATATTTT. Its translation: CASSQARGPGNTIYF.

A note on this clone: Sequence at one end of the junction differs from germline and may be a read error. The CDR3 is CSATHQETQYF. CDR3 in DNA: TGCAGTGCTACCCACCAGGAGACCCAGTACTTC. The chain carries TRBV20-1 and TRBJ2-5; D gene ambiguous. Germline CDR1 DFQATT, CDR2 SNEGSKA (reference sequence). The CDR3 is 11 amino acids.

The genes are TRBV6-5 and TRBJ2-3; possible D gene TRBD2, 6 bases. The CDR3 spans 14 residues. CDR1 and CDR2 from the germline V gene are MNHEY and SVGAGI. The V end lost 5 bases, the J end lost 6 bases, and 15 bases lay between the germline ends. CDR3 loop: CASSQLGGWDTQYF. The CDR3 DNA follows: TGTGCCAGCAGTCAGCTTGGGGGGTGGGATACGCAGTATTTT.

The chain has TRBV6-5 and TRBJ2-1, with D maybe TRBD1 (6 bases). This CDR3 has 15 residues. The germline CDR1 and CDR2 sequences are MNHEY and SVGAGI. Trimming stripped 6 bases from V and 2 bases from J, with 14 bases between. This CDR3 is CASSPDRLTYNEQFF. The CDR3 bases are TGTGCCAGCAGCCCAGACAGGCTTACCTACAATGAGCAGTTCTTC.

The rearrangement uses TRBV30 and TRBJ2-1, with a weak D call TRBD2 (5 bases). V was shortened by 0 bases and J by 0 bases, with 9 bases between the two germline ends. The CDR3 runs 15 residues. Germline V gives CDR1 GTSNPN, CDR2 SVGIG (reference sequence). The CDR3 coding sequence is TGTGCCTGGAGTGTACATGGGAGCTCCTACAATGAGCAGTTCTTC. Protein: CAWSVHGSSYNEQFF. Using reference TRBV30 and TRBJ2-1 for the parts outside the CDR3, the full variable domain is SQTIHQWPATLVQPVGSPLSLECTVEGTSNPNLYWYRQAAGRGLQLLFYSVGIGQISSEVPQNLSASRPQDRQFILSSKKLLLSDSGFYLCAWSVHGSSYNEQFFGPGTRLTVL.

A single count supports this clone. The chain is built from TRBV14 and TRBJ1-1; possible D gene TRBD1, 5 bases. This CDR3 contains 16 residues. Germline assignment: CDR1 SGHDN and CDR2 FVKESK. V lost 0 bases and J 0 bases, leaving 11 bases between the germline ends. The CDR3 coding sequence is TGTGCCAGCAGCCAAGATCAGGGCAACATGAACACTGAAGCTTTCTTT. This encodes CASSQDQGNMNTEAFF.

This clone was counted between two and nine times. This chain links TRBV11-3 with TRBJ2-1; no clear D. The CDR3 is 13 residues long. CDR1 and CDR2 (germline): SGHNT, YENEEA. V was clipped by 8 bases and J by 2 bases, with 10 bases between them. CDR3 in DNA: TGTGCCAGCCGGTCGAGCCCCTACAATGAGCAGTTCTTC. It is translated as CASRSSPYNEQFF.

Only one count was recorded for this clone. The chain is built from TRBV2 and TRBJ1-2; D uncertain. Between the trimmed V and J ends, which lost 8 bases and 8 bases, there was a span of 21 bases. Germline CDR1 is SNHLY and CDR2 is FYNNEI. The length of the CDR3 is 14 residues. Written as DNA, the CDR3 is TGTGCCAGCGACCCCACGGGATCGAAAATCGGCTACACCTTC. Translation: CASDPTGSKIGYTF.

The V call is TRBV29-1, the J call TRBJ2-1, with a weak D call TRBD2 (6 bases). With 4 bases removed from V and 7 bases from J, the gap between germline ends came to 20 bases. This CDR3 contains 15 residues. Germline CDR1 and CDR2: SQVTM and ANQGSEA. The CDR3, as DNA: TGCAGCGTTGCCCCCCTGGAGGGAGGTCGAAATGAGCAGTTCTTC. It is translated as CSVAPLEGGRNEQFF.

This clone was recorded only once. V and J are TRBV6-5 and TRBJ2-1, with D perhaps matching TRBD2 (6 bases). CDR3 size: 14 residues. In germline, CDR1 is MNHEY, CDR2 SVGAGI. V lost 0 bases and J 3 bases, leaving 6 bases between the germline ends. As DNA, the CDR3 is TGTGCCAGCAGTTACTCGCGGGGCTACAATGAGCAGTTCTTC. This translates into CASSYSRGYNEQFF.

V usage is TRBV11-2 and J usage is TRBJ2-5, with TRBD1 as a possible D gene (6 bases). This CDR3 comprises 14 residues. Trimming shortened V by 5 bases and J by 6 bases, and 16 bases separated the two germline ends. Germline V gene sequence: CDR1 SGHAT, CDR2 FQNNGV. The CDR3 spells CASSPWQGGQTQYF. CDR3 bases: TGTGCCAGCAGCCCCTGGCAAGGGGGTCAGACCCAGTACTTC.

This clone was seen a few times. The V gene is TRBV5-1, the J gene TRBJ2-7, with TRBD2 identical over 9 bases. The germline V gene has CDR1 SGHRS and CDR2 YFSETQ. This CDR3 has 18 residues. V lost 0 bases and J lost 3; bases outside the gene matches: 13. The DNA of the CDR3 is TGCGCCAGCAGCTTGGCCGGGACGGTGACTAGCGGAATCTACGAGCAGTACTTC. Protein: CASSLAGTVTSGIYEQYF.

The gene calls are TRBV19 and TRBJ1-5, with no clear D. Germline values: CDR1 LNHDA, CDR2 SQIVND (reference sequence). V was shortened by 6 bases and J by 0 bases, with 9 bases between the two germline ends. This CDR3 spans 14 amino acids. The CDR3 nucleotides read TGTGCCAGTAGCTCCTTTAATAGCAATCAGCCCCAGCATTTT. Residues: CASSSFNSNQPQHF. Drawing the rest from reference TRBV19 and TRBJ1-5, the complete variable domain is DGGITQSPKYLFRKEGQNVTLSCEQNLNHDAMYWYRQDPGQGLRLIYYSQIVNDFQKGDIAEGYSVSREKKESFPLTVTSAQKNPTAFYLCASSSFNSNQPQHFGDGTRLSIL.

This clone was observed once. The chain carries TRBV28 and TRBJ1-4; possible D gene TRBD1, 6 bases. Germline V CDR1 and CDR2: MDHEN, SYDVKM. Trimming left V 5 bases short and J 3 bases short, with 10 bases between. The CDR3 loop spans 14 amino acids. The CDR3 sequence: CASSEKGANEKLFF. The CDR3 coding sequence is TGTGCCAGCAGTGAGAAGGGGGCTAATGAAAAACTGTTTTTT. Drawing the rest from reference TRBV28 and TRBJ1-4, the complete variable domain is DVKVTQSSRYLVKRTGEKVFLECVQDMDHENMFWYRQDPGLGLRLIYFSYDVKMKEKGDIPEGYSVSREKKERFSLILESASTNQTSMYLCASSEKGANEKLFFGSGTQLSVL.